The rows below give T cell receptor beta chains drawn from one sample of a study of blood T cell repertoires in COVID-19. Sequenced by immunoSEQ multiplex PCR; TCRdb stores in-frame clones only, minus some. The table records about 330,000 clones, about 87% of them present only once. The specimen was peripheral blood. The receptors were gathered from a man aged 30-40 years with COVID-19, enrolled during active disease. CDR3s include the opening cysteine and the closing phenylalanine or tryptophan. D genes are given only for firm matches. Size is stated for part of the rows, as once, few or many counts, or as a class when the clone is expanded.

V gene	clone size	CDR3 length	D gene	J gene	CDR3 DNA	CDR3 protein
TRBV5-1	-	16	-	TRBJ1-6	TGCGCCAGCAGCTCAGGGGATGGATGGTATAATTCACCCCTCCACTTT	CASSSGDGWYNSPLHF
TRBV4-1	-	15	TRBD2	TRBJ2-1	TGCGCCAGCAGCCAGGGACTAGCGGTCTACAATGAGCAGTTCTTC	CASSQGLAVYNEQFF
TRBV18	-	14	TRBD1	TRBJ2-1	TGTGCCAGCTCTACCGATCGACAGGGGTCTGAGCAGTTCTTC	CASSTDRQGSEQFF
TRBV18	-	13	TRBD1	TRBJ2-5	TGTGCCAGCTCACCGGGACAGCAAGAGACCCAGTACTTC	CASSPGQQETQYF
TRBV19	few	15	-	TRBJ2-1	TGTGCCAGTAGACACCGGGACTCCGGAGGCGATGAGCAGTTCTTC	CASRHRDSGGDEQFF
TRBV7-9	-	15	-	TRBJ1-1	TGTGCCAGCAGCCAATCCACAGGGTCCGGCACTGAAGCTTTCTTT	CASSQSTGSGTEAFF
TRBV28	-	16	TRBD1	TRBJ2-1	TGTGCCAGTTCGACAGGGGTCATCTTCTCCTACAATGAGCAGTTCTTC	CASSTGVIFSYNEQFF
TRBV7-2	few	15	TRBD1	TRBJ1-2	TGTGCCAGCAGCTCCCAGACAGGGACTAACTATGGCTACACCTTC	CASSSQTGTNYGYTF
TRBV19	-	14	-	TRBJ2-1	TGTGCCAGTAAAGGCGGGACGAAACACAATGAGCAGTTCTTC	CASKGGTKHNEQFF
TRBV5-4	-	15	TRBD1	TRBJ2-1	TGTGCCAGCAGCCAACAGGGGGCGGGTGACAATGAGCAGTTCTTC	CASSQQGAGDNEQFF
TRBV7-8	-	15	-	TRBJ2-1	TGTGCCAGCAGCTTAGAACAGATTAGTTACAATGAGCAGTTCTTC	CASSLEQISYNEQFF
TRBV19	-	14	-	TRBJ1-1	TGTGCCAGTAGTATACGATACGGGAACACTGAAGCTTTCTTT	CASSIRYGNTEAFF
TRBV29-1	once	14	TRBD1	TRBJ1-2	TGCAGCGTTGAATACAGGGGGCATAACTATGGCTACACCTTC	CSVEYRGHNYGYTF
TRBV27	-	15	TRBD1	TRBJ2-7	TGTGCCAGCACTGACAACCGGGACAGTTCCTACGAGCAGTACTTC	CASTDNRDSSYEQYF
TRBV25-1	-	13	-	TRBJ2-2	TGTGCCAGCAGTGGCGCGAACACCGGGGAGCTGTTTTTT	CASSGANTGELFF
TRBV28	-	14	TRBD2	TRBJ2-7	TGTGCCAGCACTCTAGCGGGAGGTGCCCACGAGCAGTACTTC	CASTLAGGAHEQYF
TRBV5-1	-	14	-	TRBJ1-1	TGCGCCAGCAGCCCTGACAGTCTGAACACTGAAGCTTTCTTT	CASSPDSLNTEAFF
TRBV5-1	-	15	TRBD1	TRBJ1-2	TGCGCCAGCAGCCACGGACAGGGGTTGTATGTTGGCTACACCTTC	CASSHGQGLYVGYTF
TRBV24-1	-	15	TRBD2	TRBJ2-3	TGTGCCACCAGTGATTTGGGGGGGGGTACAGATACGCAGTATTTT	CATSDLGGGTDTQYF
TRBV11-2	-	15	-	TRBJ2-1	TGTGCCAGCAGCCTCTCAGAGAGGCCCTACAATGAGCAGTTCTTC	CASSLSERPYNEQFF
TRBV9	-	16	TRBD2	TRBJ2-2	TGTGCCAGCAGCGTAGTAGCGGGTAGAAACACCGGGGAGCTGTTTTTT	CASSVVAGRNTGELFF
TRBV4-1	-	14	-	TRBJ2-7	TGCGCCAGCAGCCGCGGCAGGGCTGGCAACGAGCAGTACTTC	CASSRGRAGNEQYF
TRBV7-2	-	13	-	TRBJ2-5	TGTGCCAGCAGTCAGCAGGGAACGGAGACCCAGTACTTC	CASSQQGTETQYF
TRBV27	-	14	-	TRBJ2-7	TGTGCCAGCAGTTTAGGGGGGGCAAGGTACGAGCAGTACTTC	CASSLGGARYEQYF
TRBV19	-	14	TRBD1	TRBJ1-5	TGTGCCAGTAGTCAGATGACAGGGAATCAGCCCCAGCATTTT	CASSQMTGNQPQHF
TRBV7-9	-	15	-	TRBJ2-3	TGTGCCAGCCGAAGGCCCGGGGATTACACAGATACGCAGTATTTT	CASRRPGDYTDTQYF
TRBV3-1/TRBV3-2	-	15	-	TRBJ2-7	TGTGCCAGCAGCCAAGGTGGACTAGGGGGTTCCGAGCAGTACTTC	CASSQGGLGGSEQYF